The source of this TCR beta chain is a study of CD8+CD57+ T cells in acquired aplastic anemia. Germline V gene data show CDR1 as SNHLY and CDR2 as FYNNEI. Trimming stripped 2 bases from V and 7 bases from J, with 12 bases between. This CDR3 is 15 amino acids long. Findings of the study overall: Between patients and controls, CD8+ Simpson's diversity did not vary significantly.

Genomic DNA was employed as the template in profiling TCR beta VDJ and CDR3. TCRdb itself ran the reads through MiXCR, one entry per CDR3 protein. The sample lists over 150,000 distinct CDR3 sequences, around half occurring once. It was patients with CD8+CD57+ cell expansion by flow cytometry who were chosen for sequencing. None of the patients had been given any therapy when their blood was sampled. This clonotype was detected a few times. No antigen is known for it. The gene calls are TRBV2 and TRBJ1-6, with unresolved D. The sequence was obtained from a human donor with aplastic anemia. The source material was sorted CD4+, CD8+, or CD8+CD57+ T cells (not recorded which) from PBMCs. The CDR3 protein is CASSEMKGNNSPLHF. The CDR3 DNA reads as TGTGCCAGCAGTGAAATGAAGGGAAACAATTCACCCCTCCACTTT.